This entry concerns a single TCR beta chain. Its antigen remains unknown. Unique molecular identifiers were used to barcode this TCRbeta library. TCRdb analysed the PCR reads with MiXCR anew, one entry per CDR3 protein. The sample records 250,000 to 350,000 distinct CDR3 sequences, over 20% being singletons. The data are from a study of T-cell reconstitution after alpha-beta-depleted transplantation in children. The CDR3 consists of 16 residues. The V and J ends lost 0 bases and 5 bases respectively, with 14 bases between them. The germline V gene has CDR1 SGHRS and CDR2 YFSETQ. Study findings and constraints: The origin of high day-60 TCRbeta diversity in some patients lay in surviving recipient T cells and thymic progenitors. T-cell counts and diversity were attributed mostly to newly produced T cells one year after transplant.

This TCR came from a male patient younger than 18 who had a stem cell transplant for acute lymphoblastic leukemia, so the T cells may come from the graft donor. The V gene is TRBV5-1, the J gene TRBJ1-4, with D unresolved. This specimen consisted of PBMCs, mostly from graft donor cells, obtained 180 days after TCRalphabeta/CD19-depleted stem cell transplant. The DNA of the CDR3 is TGCGCCAGCAGCTTGGCCCCGGCCAGCCCCAATGAAAAACTGTTTTTT. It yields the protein CASSLAPASPNEKLFF.